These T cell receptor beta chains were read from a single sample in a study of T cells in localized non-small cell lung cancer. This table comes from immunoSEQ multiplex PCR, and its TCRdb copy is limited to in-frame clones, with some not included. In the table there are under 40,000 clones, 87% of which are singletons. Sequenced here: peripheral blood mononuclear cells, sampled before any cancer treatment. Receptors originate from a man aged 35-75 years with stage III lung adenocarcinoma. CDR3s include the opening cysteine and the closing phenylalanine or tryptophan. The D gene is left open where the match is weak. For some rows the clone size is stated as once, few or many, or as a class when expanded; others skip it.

CDR3: CASSLVSQGDTQYF
DNA: TGCGCCAGCAGCTTGGTTTCTCAGGGAGATACGCAGTATTTT
length: 14
J: TRBJ2-3
V: TRBV5-1
D: -
size: -

CDR3: CASSPGGGHQETQYF
DNA: TGCGCCAGCAGCCCGGGAGGGGGCCATCAAGAGACCCAGTACTTC
length: 15
J: TRBJ2-5
V: TRBV5-1
D: -
size: -

CDR3: CASSQGGNSGANVLTF
DNA: TGTGCCAGCAGCCAAGGAGGCAACTCTGGGGCCAACGTCCTGACTTTC
length: 16
J: TRBJ2-6
V: TRBV4-2
D: -
size: -

CDR3: CASSLGPGQGQFF
DNA: TGTGCCAGCAGCTTAGGGCCGGGACAGGGACAGTTCTTC
length: 13
J: TRBJ2-1
V: TRBV7-3
D: TRBD1
size: -

CDR3: CASNYRVGNTEAFF
DNA: TGTGCCAGCAATTACAGGGTGGGGAACACTGAAGCTTTCTTT
length: 14
J: TRBJ1-1
V: TRBV2
D: -
size: -

CDR3: CASSPVRGDSYEQYF
DNA: TGTGCCAGCAGCCCAGTCCGGGGGGACTCCTACGAGCAGTACTTC
length: 15
J: TRBJ2-7
V: TRBV7-9
D: TRBD2
size: once

CDR3: CASSLDLVRAGELFF
DNA: TGTGCCAGCAGCTTGGACCTTGTAAGGGCCGGGGAGCTGTTTTTT
length: 15
J: TRBJ2-2
V: TRBV5-4
D: -
size: -

CDR3: CASRAVETQYF
DNA: TGTGCCAGCAGGGCCGTTGAGACCCAGTACTTC
length: 11
J: TRBJ2-5
V: TRBV2
D: -
size: once

CDR3: CASGPWDGYGYTF
DNA: TGTGCTAGTGGCCCGTGGGACGGCTATGGCTACACCTTC
length: 13
J: TRBJ1-2
V: TRBV12-5
D: -
size: -

CDR3: CASSTATGKYGYTF
DNA: TGTGCCAGTAGTACAGCGACAGGAAAGTATGGCTACACCTTC
length: 14
J: TRBJ1-2
V: TRBV19
D: -
size: -

CDR3: CASSLRGQVTGELFF
DNA: TGTGCCAGCAGCTTACGGGGGCAGGTCACCGGGGAGCTGTTTTTT
length: 15
J: TRBJ2-2
V: TRBV7-2
D: -
size: -

CDR3: CASIAGQGVGTQYF
DNA: TGTGCCAGCATAGCGGGACAGGGGGTAGGTACGCAGTATTTT
length: 14
J: TRBJ2-3
V: TRBV27
D: TRBD1
size: -

CDR3: CASSLAWQHTLSGANVLTF
DNA: TGCGCCAGCAGCCTCGCCTGGCAACATACCCTCTCTGGGGCCAACGTCCTGACTTTC
length: 19
J: TRBJ2-6
V: TRBV5-1
D: -
size: -

CDR3: CASIDGNRGRGYTF
DNA: TGTGCCAGCATCGACGGCAACAGGGGGCGAGGCTACACCTTC
length: 14
J: TRBJ1-2
V: TRBV2
D: TRBD1
size: once

CDR3: CASRGLTGRNEKLFF
DNA: TGTGCCAGCAGGGGCCTGACAGGGAGAAATGAAAAACTGTTTTTT
length: 15
J: TRBJ1-4
V: TRBV28
D: TRBD1
size: few

CDR3: CASSGGLVQETQYF
DNA: TGCGCCAGCAGCGGGGGACTAGTGCAAGAGACCCAGTACTTC
length: 14
J: TRBJ2-5
V: TRBV5-1
D: TRBD2
size: -

CDR3: CASSGSDLRSNQPQHF
DNA: TGTGCCAGCAGTGGCTCGGACCTCCGTTCGAATCAGCCCCAGCATTTT
length: 16
J: TRBJ1-5
V: TRBV6-1
D: -
size: -

CDR3: CASSEHGGGNEQYF
DNA: TGTGCCAGCAGTGAACACGGGGGCGGGAACGAGCAGTACTTC
length: 14
J: TRBJ2-7
V: TRBV25-1
D: -
size: -

CDR3: CASRPGQAYEQYF
DNA: TGTGCCAGCAGACCGGGACAGGCCTACGAGCAGTACTTC
length: 13
J: TRBJ2-7
V: TRBV2
D: TRBD1
size: -

CDR3: CASSPPGTDISYEQYF
DNA: TGTGCCAGCAGTCCTCCCGGGACTGATATTAGCTACGAGCAGTACTTC
length: 16
J: TRBJ2-7
V: TRBV28
D: -
size: -

CDR3: CASSQELAGTPQYF
DNA: TGTGCCAGCAGCCAAGAGCTAGCGGGGACCCCCCAGTACTTC
length: 14
J: TRBJ2-5
V: TRBV14
D: TRBD2
size: -

CDR3: CASGGTASGNTIYF
DNA: TGTGCTAGTGGGGGGACAGCCTCTGGAAACACCATATATTTT
length: 14
J: TRBJ1-3
V: TRBV12-5
D: TRBD1
size: -

CDR3: CASSNSGGSYNEQFF
DNA: TGTGCCAGCAGTAATAGCGGGGGTTCTTACAATGAGCAGTTCTTC
length: 15
J: TRBJ2-1
V: TRBV6-6
D: TRBD2
size: -

CDR3: CASSLRGDSNEQFF
DNA: TGTGCCAGCAGCTTAAGAGGGGACAGCAATGAGCAGTTCTTC
length: 14
J: TRBJ2-1
V: TRBV13
D: TRBD1
size: -

CDR3: CASSYLESGTQYF
DNA: TGTGCCAGCAGTTACTTAGAGAGCGGGACCCAGTACTTC
length: 13
J: TRBJ2-5
V: TRBV6-6
D: -
size: -

CDR3: CASSEQGNVYEQYF
DNA: TGTGCCAGCAGTGAACAGGGAAACGTCTACGAGCAGTACTTC
length: 14
J: TRBJ2-7
V: TRBV2
D: -
size: -

CDR3: CASSPEQSVNEQFF
DNA: TGTGCCAGCAGCCCGGAACAGTCGGTGAATGAGCAGTTCTTC
length: 14
J: TRBJ2-1
V: TRBV7-2
D: -
size: -

CDR3: CAISDDGERQPQHF
DNA: TGTGCCATCAGTGACGACGGGGAACGACAGCCCCAGCATTTT
length: 14
J: TRBJ1-5
V: TRBV10-3
D: -
size: -

CDR3: CASSLVVTEQYF
DNA: TGTGCCAGCAGCTTAGTAGTTACCGAGCAGTACTTC
length: 12
J: TRBJ2-7
V: TRBV11-2
D: -
size: once

CDR3: CASSLPLISPDTQYF
DNA: TGTGCCAGCAGCTTGCCCCTCATTAGCCCAGATACGCAGTATTTT
length: 15
J: TRBJ2-3
V: TRBV5-4
D: -
size: few

CDR3: CASSQVTGTDTQYF
DNA: TGCGCCAGCAGCCAAGTTACGGGCACAGATACGCAGTATTTT
length: 14
J: TRBJ2-3
V: TRBV4-3
D: -
size: once

CDR3: CASSSGTSGGNEQFF
DNA: TGCGCCAGCAGCTCGGGGACTAGCGGGGGTAATGAGCAGTTCTTC
length: 15
J: TRBJ2-1
V: TRBV5-1
D: TRBD2
size: -

CDR3: CASSSGGNFANTGELFF
DNA: TGTGCCAGCAGCTCTGGGGGGAACTTTGCGAACACCGGGGAGCTGTTTTTT
length: 17
J: TRBJ2-2
V: TRBV9
D: -
size: -

CDR3: CASSRIEVVNEKLFF
DNA: TGTGCCAGCAGCCGAATCGAGGTTGTTAATGAAAAACTGTTTTTT
length: 15
J: TRBJ1-4
V: TRBV16
D: -
size: once

CDR3: CASSQDIQGQNIQYF
DNA: TGTGCCAGCAGCCAAGATATACAGGGGCAAAACATTCAGTACTTC
length: 15
J: TRBJ2-4
V: TRBV4-2
D: TRBD1
size: -

CDR3: CASSVDRPPSKNIQYF
DNA: TGTGCCAGTAGTGTAGACAGGCCGCCCTCCAAAAACATTCAGTACTTC
length: 16
J: TRBJ2-4
V: TRBV19
D: -
size: -

CDR3: CAPSSSDRITYNEQFF
DNA: TGTGCCCCATCATCCTCGGACAGGATAACCTACAATGAGCAGTTCTTC
length: 16
J: TRBJ2-1
V: TRBV13
D: TRBD1
size: -

CDR3: CASSLGDRKNSPLHF
DNA: TGTGCCAGCAGCTTAGGCGACAGAAAAAATTCACCCCTCCACTTT
length: 15
J: TRBJ1-6
V: TRBV7-6
D: -
size: few

CDR3: CASSADRGLVVAQHF
DNA: TGTGCCAGCAGCGCAGACAGGGGGCTAGTTGTAGCCCAGCATTTT
length: 15
J: TRBJ1-5
V: TRBV6-1
D: TRBD1
size: -

CDR3: CASRRGLAGPDTQYF
DNA: TGCGCCAGCAGAAGGGGACTAGCGGGTCCAGATACGCAGTATTTT
length: 15
J: TRBJ2-3
V: TRBV5-1
D: TRBD2
size: -

CDR3: CASSPPRRDEQFF
DNA: TGTGCCAGCAGTCCCCCCCGAAGGGATGAGCAGTTCTTC
length: 13
J: TRBJ2-1
V: TRBV28
D: -
size: once

CDR3: CASSETGTENEQFF
DNA: TGTGCCAGCAGCGAAACCGGGACAGAAAATGAGCAGTTCTTC
length: 14
J: TRBJ2-1
V: TRBV9
D: TRBD1
size: -

CDR3: CANSYRRQVSNQPQHF
DNA: TGTGCCAACAGTTATCGACGACAGGTTAGCAATCAGCCCCAGCATTTT
length: 16
J: TRBJ1-5
V: TRBV28
D: -
size: once

CDR3: CASSERLARYEQYF
DNA: TGCGCCAGCAGTGAGCGATTAGCGCGGTACGAGCAGTACTTC
length: 14
J: TRBJ2-7
V: TRBV10-2
D: -
size: -